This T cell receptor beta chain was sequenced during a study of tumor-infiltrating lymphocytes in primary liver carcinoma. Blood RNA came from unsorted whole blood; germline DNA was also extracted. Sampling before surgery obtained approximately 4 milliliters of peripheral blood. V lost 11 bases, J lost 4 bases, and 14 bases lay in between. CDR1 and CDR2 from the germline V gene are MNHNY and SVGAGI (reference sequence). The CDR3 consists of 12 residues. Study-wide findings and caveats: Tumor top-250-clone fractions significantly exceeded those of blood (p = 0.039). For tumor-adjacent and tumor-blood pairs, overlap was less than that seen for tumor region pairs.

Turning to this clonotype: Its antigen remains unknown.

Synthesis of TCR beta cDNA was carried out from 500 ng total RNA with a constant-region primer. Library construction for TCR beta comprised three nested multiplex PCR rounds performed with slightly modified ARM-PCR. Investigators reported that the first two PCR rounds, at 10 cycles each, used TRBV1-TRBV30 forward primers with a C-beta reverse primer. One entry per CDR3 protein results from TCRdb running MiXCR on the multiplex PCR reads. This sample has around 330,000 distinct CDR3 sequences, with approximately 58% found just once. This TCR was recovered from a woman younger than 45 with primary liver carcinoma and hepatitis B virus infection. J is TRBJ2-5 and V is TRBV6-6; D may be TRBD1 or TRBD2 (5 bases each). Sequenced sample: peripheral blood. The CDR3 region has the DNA TGTGCCGCTAGAGGGGTGGGAGAGACCCAGTACTTC. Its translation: CAARGVGETQYF.